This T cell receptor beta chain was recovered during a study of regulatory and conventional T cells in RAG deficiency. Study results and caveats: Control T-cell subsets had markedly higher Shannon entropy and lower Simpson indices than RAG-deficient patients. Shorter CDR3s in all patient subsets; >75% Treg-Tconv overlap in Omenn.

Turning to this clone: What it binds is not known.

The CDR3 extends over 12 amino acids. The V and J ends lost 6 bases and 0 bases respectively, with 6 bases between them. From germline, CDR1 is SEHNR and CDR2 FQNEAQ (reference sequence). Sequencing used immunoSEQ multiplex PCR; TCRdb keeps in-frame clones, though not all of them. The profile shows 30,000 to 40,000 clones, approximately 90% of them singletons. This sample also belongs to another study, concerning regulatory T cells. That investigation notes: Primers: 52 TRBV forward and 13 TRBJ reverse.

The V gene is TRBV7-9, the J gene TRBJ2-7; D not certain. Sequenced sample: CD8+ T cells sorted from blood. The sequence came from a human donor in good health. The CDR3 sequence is CASSSASYEQYF. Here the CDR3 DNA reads TGTGCCAGCAGTTCGGCCTCCTACGAGCAGTACTTC.